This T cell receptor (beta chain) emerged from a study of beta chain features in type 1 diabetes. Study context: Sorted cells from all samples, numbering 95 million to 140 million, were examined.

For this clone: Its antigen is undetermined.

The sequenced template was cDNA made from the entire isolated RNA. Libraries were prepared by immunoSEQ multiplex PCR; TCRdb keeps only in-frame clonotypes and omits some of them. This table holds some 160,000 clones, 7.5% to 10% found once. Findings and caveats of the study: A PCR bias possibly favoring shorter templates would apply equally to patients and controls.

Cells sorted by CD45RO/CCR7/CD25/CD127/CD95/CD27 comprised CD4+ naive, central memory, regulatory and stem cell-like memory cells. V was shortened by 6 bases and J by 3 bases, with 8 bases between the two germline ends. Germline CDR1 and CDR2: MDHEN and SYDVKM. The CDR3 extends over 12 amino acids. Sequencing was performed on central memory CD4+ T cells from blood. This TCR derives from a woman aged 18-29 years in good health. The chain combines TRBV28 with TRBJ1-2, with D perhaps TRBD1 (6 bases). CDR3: CASRRTDYGYTF. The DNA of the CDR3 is TGTGCCAGCAGGAGGACAGACTATGGCTACACCTTC.